Each of the 16 T cell receptor beta chains below was sequenced from the same sample in a study of CD8 T cells in ankylosing spondylitis. Study findings and constraints: Made up of roughly 8 highly homologous variants, a TCR beta motif appeared characteristic of ankylosing spondylitis blood.

MiXCR, run by TCRdb on the 5' RACE reads, gives a single entry per CDR3 protein. The repertoire holds over 200,000 distinct CDR3 sequences, with 15% to 20% as singletons. No antigen has been identified for these receptors. Sequenced sample: blood, either unsorted or a sorted T cell fraction (not recorded which). These receptors all come from a male donor with ankylosing spondylitis.

This clonotype was picked up a small number of times. The chain recombines TRBV5-1 with TRBJ1-5; 9 bases are shared with TRBD1. Trimming took 3 bases from V and 5 from J; bases not matched to a gene: 0. This CDR3 region has 13 residues. Per germline, CDR1 SGHRS and CDR2 YFSETQ. The CDR3 loop reads CASSWTGDQPQHF. CDR3 in DNA: TGCGCCAGCAGCTGGACAGGGGATCAGCCCCAGCATTTT.

This clonotype was counted at least ten times. The chain recombines TRBV11-2 with TRBJ2-7; TRBD1 is a possible D gene (6 bases). The ends were cut back, 5 bases at V and 2 bases at J, with 19 bases in the middle. From germline, CDR1 is SGHAT and CDR2 FQNNGV. The CDR3 is made up of 16 amino acids. The CDR3 sequence: CASSPYGYRDTYEQYF. CDR3 DNA sequence: TGTGCCAGCAGCCCTTACGGATACAGGGACACCTACGAGCAGTACTTC.

This clonotype was counted ten times or more. The J gene is TRBJ2-7, the V gene TRBV10-3, with 8 bases lining up with TRBD2. The CDR3 loop spans 15 amino acids. Germline V gives CDR1 ENHRY, CDR2 SYGVKD. The trim removed 3 bases at V and 7 bases at J, leaving 11 bases unmatched. The CDR3 is CAISDPQAGVSEQYF. CDR3 nucleotide sequence: TGTGCCATCAGTGATCCGCAAGCGGGAGTCTCAGAGCAGTACTTC.

For the CDR3, the DNA is TGCGCCAGCAGCGGGGGGATCGCTAACTATGGCTACACCTTC. Residues: CASSGGIANYGYTF. The chain carries TRBV5-1 and TRBJ1-2, with D possibly matching TRBD1 (5 bases). Germline V gene lookup returns CDR1 SGHRS and CDR2 YFSETQ. The CDR3 loop spans 14 amino acids. Trimming removed 4 bases from V and 0 bases from J, with 10 bases in between. Full variable domain (missing parts from reference TRBV5-1 and TRBJ1-2): KAGVTQTPRYLIKTRGQQVTLSCSPISGHRSVSWYQQTPGQGLQFLFEYFSETQRNKGNFPGRFSGRQFSNSRSEMNVSTLELGDSALYLCASSGGIANYGYTFGSGTRLTVV.

V is TRBV18 and J is TRBJ2-7, with 16 bases matching TRBD2. The CDR3 is 17 residues long. V dropped 2 bases and J dropped 3; count of bases not matched to a gene: 4. The germline CDR1 and CDR2 sequences are KGHSH and LQKENI. CDR3 sequence reads: CASSPGGTSGRGYEQYF. CDR3 DNA: TGTGCCAGCTCACCAGGAGGGACTAGCGGGAGGGGCTACGAGCAGTACTTC.

V usage is TRBV20-1 and J usage is TRBJ2-2; no definite D call. Between the trimmed V and J ends, which lost 0 bases and 2 bases, there was a span of 7 bases. The length of the CDR3 is 14 residues. Germline loops: CDR1 DFQATT, CDR2 SNEGSKA (reference sequence). CDR3 residues: CSARDLTNTGELFF. The CDR3 bases are TGCAGTGCTAGAGACCTCACTAACACCGGGGAGCTGTTTTTT.

This chain joins TRBV29-1 and TRBJ1-2; no clear D gene. There are 14 residues in the CDR3. CDR1 and CDR2 (germline): SQVTM, ANQGSEA. V was cut by 4 bases and J by 3 bases, with 15 bases left in between. The DNA for the CDR3 is TGCAGCGTTGTTGGGCCCGAGAACTACTATGGCTACACCTTC. This sequence encodes CSVVGPENYYGYTF. Looking up the rest from reference TRBV29-1 and TRBJ1-2 gives the full variable domain: SAVISQKPSRDICQRGTSLTIQCQVDSQVTMMFWYRQQPGQSLTLIATANQGSEATYESGFVIDKFPISRPNLTFSTLTVSNMSPEDSSIYLCSVVGPENYYGYTFGSGTRLTVV.

CDR3 DNA: TGCGCCAGCAGCGGCTCCCGGGACTTCAAGGGGGAAGATACGCAGTATTTT. It yields the protein CASSGSRDFKGEDTQYF. The J gene is TRBJ2-3, the V gene TRBV5-1; D assignment may be TRBD1 or TRBD2 (6 bases each). V was shortened by 4 bases and J by 5 bases, with 23 bases between the two germline ends. The CDR3 length is 17 residues. Germline-derived CDR1 and CDR2 are SGHRS and YFSETQ.

J is TRBJ1-1 and V is TRBV4-1; 7 nucleotides align to TRBD1. The CDR3 sequence is 17 residues long. CDR1 and CDR2 from the germline V gene are MGHRA and YSYEKL. J was trimmed by 1 base and V by 4 bases; bases with no gene match: 12. The CDR3, as DNA: TGCGCCAGCAGCCTTATACAGGGGAAATTAAAGAACACTGAAGCTTTCTTT. This gives the protein CASSLIQGKLKNTEAFF.

This clonotype was found a few times. The J gene is TRBJ1-2, the V gene TRBV3-1; a possible D gene is TRBD1 (5 bases). Germline lookup yields CDR1 LGHDT and CDR2 YNNKEL (reference sequence). The germline V and J ends were trimmed by 4 bases and 4 bases, with 16 bases remaining between them. This CDR3 is 15 amino acids long. Written as DNA, the CDR3 is TGTGCCAGCAGCCTTTTTACAGGTTCCTTCTATGGCTACACCTTC. Amino acid sequence: CASSLFTGSFYGYTF. The full variable domain, with the rest looked up from reference TRBV3-1 and TRBJ1-2, is DTAVSQTPKYLVTQMGNDKSIKCEQNLGHDTMYWYKQDSKKFLKIMFSYNNKELIINETVPNRFSPKSPDKAHLNLHINSLELGDSAVYFCASSLFTGSFYGYTFGSGTRLTVV.

This chain links TRBV12-3 or TRBV12-4 with TRBJ2-7, with D perhaps TRBD2 (5 bases). The CDR3 runs 14 residues. V was shortened by 6 bases and J by 0 bases, with 12 bases between the two germline ends. The CDR3 is CASSTPGSSYEQYF. In DNA, the CDR3 is TGTGCCAGCAGCACGCCGGGGAGCTCCTACGAGCAGTACTTC.

This chain uses TRBV6-5 with TRBJ2-7, with D possibly matching TRBD2 (6 bases). V gave up 2 bases and J gave up 2 bases, with 10 bases separating them. Per the germline V gene, CDR1 is MNHEY and CDR2 is SVGAGI. There are 14 residues in the CDR3. This CDR3 is CASSYGGSTYEQYF. CDR3 nucleotides: TGTGCCAGCAGTTACGGGGGGTCGACCTACGAGCAGTACTTC.

This clonotype appeared a few times. CDR3 loop: CASSEDPGLNTEAFF. The CDR3 bases are TGTGCCAGCAGTGAAGACCCGGGCTTGAACACTGAAGCTTTCTTT. This chain joins TRBV6-1 and TRBJ1-1; the D is unclear. Germline values: CDR1 MNHNS, CDR2 SASEGT. This CDR3 contains 15 residues. Trimming took 1 base from V and 0 from J, leaving 9 bases between them.

This clonotype was recorded a few times. This chain uses TRBV12-3 or TRBV12-4 with TRBJ2-7, with D possibly being TRBD1 or TRBD2 (5 bases each). CDR3 length equals 15 residues. Deletions cut 6 bases from V and 3 bases from J, with 18 bases between. The CDR3 is CASSEDIGMFYEQYF. The CDR3 nucleotides are TGTGCCAGCAGCGAGGACATCGGGATGTTCTACGAGCAGTACTTC.

In its sample, this clonotype was seen a few times. V is TRBV12-3 or TRBV12-4 and J is TRBJ1-1, with 8 nucleotides matching TRBD1. The CDR3 has 14 amino acids. The ends lost 7 bases at V and 0 bases at J; junction bases unmatched: 4. In nucleotides, the CDR3 is TGTGCCAGCACTTGGACAGGGATGAACACTGAAGCTTTCTTT. Protein sequence: CASTWTGMNTEAFF.

The V call is TRBV10-1, the J call TRBJ2-7; the D gene could be TRBD1 or TRBD2 (6 bases each). The germline V and J ends were trimmed by 3 bases and 3 bases, with 15 bases remaining between them. Germline assignment: CDR1 WNHNN and CDR2 SYGVQD (reference sequence). The CDR3 consists of 15 residues. Here the CDR3 DNA reads TGCGCCAGCAGTGAATTTTGGGGGGCGGTCTACGAGCAGTACTTC. Residues: CASSEFWGAVYEQYF.